Shown below are 24 T cell receptor beta chains from a single sample sequenced in a study of CD8 T cells in ankylosing spondylitis. These receptors have no identified antigens. TCRdb reprocessed the 5' RACE reads with MiXCR, giving one entry per CDR3 protein. Among approximately 550,000 distinct CDR3 sequences listed, 12% were seen once. Findings and limits, study-wide: There was a TCR beta motif, made of several highly homologous variants, that appeared characteristic of ankylosing spondylitis blood.

Sequencing used blood, either unsorted or a sorted T cell fraction (not recorded which). These receptors originate from a male donor with ankylosing spondylitis.

This sequence joins TRBV29-1 and TRBJ2-7; a weak D match, TRBD1 (7 bases). The V end was cut by 1 base, the J end by 2 bases, with 15 bases between. The CDR3 has 15 amino acids. Germline V gives CDR1 SQVTM, CDR2 ANQGSEA. DNA for the CDR3: TGCAGCGTTGAAGGACAGGGAGGTACCCCCTACGAGCAGTACTTC. Its protein is CSVEGQGGTPYEQYF.

This clonotype has ten or more counts. The V call is TRBV3-1, the J call TRBJ2-7; D might be TRBD1 (6 bases). The CDR3 is 13 amino acids. V dropped 0 bases and J dropped 4 bases, with 7 bases sitting between them. Looked up from germline, CDR1 is LGHDT and CDR2 is YNNKEL (reference sequence). The CDR3 DNA is TGTGCCAGCAGCCAAGATAGGGGGTACGAGCAGTACTTC. Protein product: CASSQDRGYEQYF.

This CDR3 is CASSLRKGSGANVLTF. CDR3 bases: TGTGCCAGCAGCTTGCGGAAGGGTTCTGGGGCCAACGTCCTGACTTTC. The genes are TRBV5-6 and TRBJ2-6, with unresolved D. V was cut by 1 base and J by 1 base, with 9 bases left in between. CDR3 length: 16 amino acids. Germline CDR1 reads SGHDT; CDR2 reads YYEEEE.

The chain uses TRBV25-1 and TRBJ2-5, with a tentative D call TRBD2 (6 bases). The CDR3 extends over 16 amino acids. Trimming removed 1 base at V and 2 bases at J, with 14 bases between. Germline lookup yields CDR1 MGHDK and CDR2 SYGVNS. The CDR3 DNA reads as TGTGCCAGCAGTGAATGGTGGGGGGACGGGCAAGAGACCCAGTACTTC. Translating it yields CASSEWWGDGQETQYF.

This clonotype was detected ten times or more. V usage is TRBV24-1 and J usage is TRBJ2-1; 7 nucleotides match TRBD2. The length of the CDR3 is 15 residues. Germline-derived CDR1 and CDR2 are KGHDR and SFDVKD. V was clipped by 10 bases and J by 4 bases; unmatched bases: 12. In DNA form, the CDR3 reads TGTGCCACGGCGGGCCCGGGAGGAGGTTACAATGAGCAGTTCTTC. This sequence encodes CATAGPGGGYNEQFF.

This clonotype was detected ten times or more. V usage is TRBV5-1 and J usage is TRBJ1-1; D gene uncertain. Trimming pared 7 bases from V and 0 bases from J, leaving 10 bases between. Germline V gene sequence: CDR1 SGHRS, CDR2 YFSETQ. The CDR3 is made up of 13 amino acids. The CDR3 sequence is CASRSQVNTEAFF. The CDR3 DNA follows: TGCGCCAGCCGCTCCCAAGTGAACACTGAAGCTTTCTTT.

The chain recombines TRBV9 with TRBJ1-1, with 7 bases aligning to TRBD1. Germline V gene sequence: CDR1 SGDLS, CDR2 YYNGEE. The CDR3 has 16 amino acids. Trimming cost V 4 bases and J 0 bases; bases outside gene matches: 9. CDR3 bases: TGTGCCAGCAGCCCCTACCCGGGGACAGTGAACACTGAAGCTTTCTTT. Translation: CASSPYPGTVNTEAFF.

This clonotype was recorded a few times. The chain employs TRBV6-6 and TRBJ2-1, with D possibly matching TRBD2 (5 bases). This CDR3 is built from 11 residues. The ends were cut back, 6 bases at V and 10 bases at J, with 10 bases in the middle. Germline V gene lookup returns CDR1 MNHNY and CDR2 SVGAGI (reference sequence). The CDR3 bases are TGTGCCAGCAGCGACGGGGAGGAGCAGTTCTTC. Residues: CASSDGEEQFF.

Comments on this clonotype: An end of the junction does not agree with germline; a read error may underlie this. This rearrangement joins TRBV20-1 to TRBJ1-5; tentative D call: TRBD1 (5 bases). The CDR3 spans 16 residues. Germline V CDR1 and CDR2: DFQATT, SNEGSKA (reference sequence). The CDR3 DNA sequence: TGCTGTGCTGGGCCGGGACTGGGCGGTAGCAATCAGCCCCAGCATTTT. The encoded protein is CCAGPGLGGSNQPQHF.

The rearrangement links TRBV3-2 to TRBJ2-2; no check of the table's D call, TRBD1, against the DNA was made. TRBV3-2 is noted as a pseudogene. The CDR3 contains 14 residues. CDR3 amino acids: CASVKGAGTGELFF. The CDR3 bases are TGTGCCAGCGTGAAGGGGGCCGGCACCGGGGAGCTGTTTTTT.

This clonotype was seen many times. The chain employs TRBV12-3 or TRBV12-4 and TRBJ1-2, with TRBD1 identical over 10 bases. V was clipped by 6 bases and J by 1 base; unmatched bases: 2. The CDR3 loop spans 14 amino acids. CDR3 sequence (DNA): TGTGCCAGCAGCGGACAGGGGGTTAACTATGGCTACACCTTC. Translating it yields CASSGQGVNYGYTF.

The sample holds a few counts of this clonotype. CDR3 nucleotide sequence: TGTGCCACCAGCAGAGGTGGGTTTACAGGGGGTGAGCAGTACGTC. Translated, it gives CATSRGGFTGGEQYV. The chain recombines TRBV15 with TRBJ2-7; 8 nucleotides match TRBD1. Losses at the gene ends were 1 base for V and 7 bases for J; bases not matched to a gene: 9. Looked up from germline, CDR1 is LNHNV and CDR2 is YYDKDF (reference sequence). The CDR3 extends over 15 amino acids.

This chain's CDR3 is CASSSRDYQETQYF. CDR3 DNA sequence: TGTGCCAGCAGTTCCCGGGACTACCAAGAGACCCAGTACTTC. The V and J genes are TRBV12-3 or TRBV12-4 and TRBJ2-5; D possibly corresponds to TRBD2 (6 bases). Trimming took 4 bases from V and 0 from J, leaving 9 bases between them. This CDR3 has 14 residues.

To note about this clonotype: Relative to the germline gene, one junction end is altered; a read error may explain this. This sequence joins TRBV2 and TRBJ2-4; 8 bases fit TRBD2. Per germline, CDR1 SNHLY and CDR2 FYNNEI. This CDR3 is 12 amino acids long. The CDR3 spells CASKTLGGTSAF. CDR3 DNA: TGTGCCAGCAAAACGTTAGGCGGGACTAGTGCCTTC.

This chain links TRBV7-2 with TRBJ1-6; D unclear. This CDR3 spans 13 amino acids. Germline V lookup: CDR1 SGHTA, CDR2 FQGNSA. With 3 bases removed from V and 7 bases from J, the gap between germline ends came to 7 bases. The CDR3 DNA reads as TGTGCCAGCAGCTTGGAAGGGAATTCACCCCTCCACTTT. It encodes CASSLEGNSPLHF.

This chain links TRBV6-5 with TRBJ2-3; D is possibly TRBD1 or TRBD2 (6 bases each). V gave up 0 bases and J gave up 7 bases, with 11 bases separating them. Germline lookup yields CDR1 MNHEY and CDR2 SVGAGI. This CDR3 is built from 14 residues. DNA of the CDR3: TGTGCCAGCAGTTACTCGGGGGGACATAATACGCAGTATTTT. Its translation: CASSYSGGHNTQYF.

This clonotype has more than one count but fewer than ten. The chain employs TRBV4-2 and TRBJ1-5; D perhaps matches TRBD1 (5 bases). Germline V lookup: CDR1 LGHNA, CDR2 YNFKEQ. The V end was cut by 1 base, the J end by 12 bases, with 13 bases between. This CDR3 has 13 amino acids. The chain's CDR3 is CASSQGGTGHQHF. Written as DNA, the CDR3 is TGTGCCAGCAGCCAAGGGGGAACAGGCCACCAGCATTTT.

This rearrangement joins TRBV5-1 to TRBJ1-2; D remains unclear. The CDR3 runs to 13 residues. V was cut by 0 bases and J by 4 bases, with 7 bases left in between. Germline V gene sequence: CDR1 SGHRS, CDR2 YFSETQ. CDR3 residues: CASSLAKGYGYTF. Here the CDR3 DNA reads TGCGCCAGCAGCTTGGCCAAAGGCTATGGCTACACCTTC.

The genes are TRBV5-1 and TRBJ2-2; 12 nucleotides match TRBD2. This CDR3 contains 17 residues. CDR1 and CDR2 from the germline V gene are SGHRS and YFSETQ. V lost 4 bases and J lost 3; bases outside the gene matches: 7. CDR3 nucleotide sequence: TGCGCCAGCAGCCGCCCCAGACTAGCGGGAGACACCGGGGAGCTGTTTTTT. This sequence encodes CASSRPRLAGDTGELFF.

This clonotype appeared a few times. This chain joins TRBV20-1 and TRBJ2-3; D may be TRBD2 (6 bases). Germline lookup yields CDR1 DFQATT and CDR2 SNEGSKA (reference sequence). V was cut by 7 bases and J by 5 bases, with 16 bases left in between. The CDR3 covers 13 residues. The chain's CDR3 is CSVSLGRRDTQYF. CDR3 sequence (DNA): TGCAGTGTGAGTCTAGGGAGGCGAGATACGCAGTATTTT.

The chain uses TRBV6-2 or TRBV6-3 and TRBJ2-2; 7 nucleotides agree with TRBD2. This CDR3 comprises 14 residues. V was clipped by 6 bases and J by 6 bases; unmatched bases: 7. CDR1 is MNHEY, CDR2 SVGEGT, per germline. The CDR3 DNA reads as TGTGCCAGCAGGGCGGCGGGAGCGCCCGGGGAGCTGTTTTTT. It is translated as CASRAAGAPGELFF.

There are a few counts of this clonotype. The CDR3 spells CASSYSGSGSSYEQYV. The CDR3 bases are TGTGCCAGCAGTTACTCTGGTAGCGGGAGCTCCTACGAGCAGTACGTC. The V and J genes are TRBV6-5 and TRBJ2-7, with TRBD2 matching 9 bases. V lost 0 bases, J lost 0 bases, and 3 bases stayed unmatched. This CDR3 spans 16 amino acids. The germline gives CDR1 MNHEY, CDR2 SVGAGI.

This clonotype was seen ten or more times. The chain uses TRBV12-3 or TRBV12-4 and TRBJ2-1; D not certain. The CDR3 length is 12 residues. Trimming left V 5 bases short and J 9 bases short, with 11 bases between. The CDR3 DNA reads as TGTGCCAGCAGTCTCTTGAAGCGTGAGCAGTTCTTC. Its translation: CASSLLKREQFF.

This clonotype was found a few times. The V and J genes are TRBV20-1 and TRBJ1-5, with D perhaps matching TRBD1 (6 bases). The CDR3 runs to 17 residues. With 0 bases removed from V and 6 bases from J, the gap between germline ends came to 21 bases. Germline V gives CDR1 DFQATT, CDR2 SNEGSKA (reference sequence). The CDR3 sequence: CSARDTSPDSLSQPQHF. CDR3 bases: TGCAGTGCTAGAGATACTTCCCCGGACAGCTTAAGTCAGCCCCAGCATTTT.